This T cell receptor (beta chain) comes out of a study of STAT5B mutations in CD4+ large granular lymphocyte leukemia. The CDR3 is 16 amino acids. Germline V gene sequence: CDR1 MNHEY, CDR2 SVGAGI. After removal of 0 bases from V and 7 bases from J, the junction contained 8 bases not matched to a gene. Overall study findings and caveats: Compared with healthy controls (2/35), patient top clones favored TRBV06 (8/27).

On this clone: Antigen unknown.

Buffy coats from healthy blood donors served as controls. The survey-level immunoSEQ assay was used. Per the original data handling: The detection floor for productive clonotype frequency was 2.59 x 10-5. This table comes from immunoSEQ multiplex PCR, and its TCRdb copy is limited to in-frame clones, with some not included. That table gives V, J and clone size, and the DNA gave D and trimming. The table has fewer than 25,000 clones, around 80% seen once; the top ten hold under 10%. Sequencing was carried out using CD4+ T cells from blood buffy coats. This clonotype originated in a human donor in good health. The chain combines TRBV6-5 with TRBJ2-3, with 9 bases fitting TRBD2. CDR3 amino acids: CASSYSRGRARYTQYF. CDR3 DNA: TGTGCCAGCAGTTACTCCCGCGGGAGGGCCAGGTATACGCAGTATTTT.